Listed below are T cell receptor beta chains from one sample, sequenced in a study of blood T cell repertoires in COVID-19. Some clones are missing from TCRdb's copy, which holds only in-frame ones; the method was immunoSEQ multiplex PCR. The sample gives under 300,000 clones, 83% of which show up once; more than 5.5% is in the top ten. Sequencing used peripheral blood. These receptors originate from a human donor in a cohort sampled during active COVID-19. Both conserved end residues are part of each CDR3. The order of the fields is clone size, D gene, V gene, J gene, CDR3 protein, CDR3 DNA. D genes are given only for firm matches. Only some rows state a clone size, as once, few, many or a class for expanded clones.

NA,TRBD1,TRBV30,TRBJ2-7,CAWSQRLGTGGNEQYF,TGTGCCTGGAGTCAACGGCTCGGGACAGGGGGCAACGAGCAGTACTTC
NA,NA,TRBV30,TRBJ1-3,CTADSGNTIYF,TGTACAGCCGACTCTGGAAACACCATATATTTT
NA,NA,TRBV6-2/TRBV6-3,TRBJ2-5,CASSYSWRETQYF,TGTGCCAGCAGTTACTCGTGGAGAGAGACCCAGTACTTC
NA,TRBD1,TRBV2,TRBJ1-6,CASSEVTGGSYNSPLHF,TGTGCCAGCAGTGAGGTGACAGGGGGGTCCTATAATTCACCCCTCCACTTT
once,TRBD1,TRBV5-1,TRBJ2-3,CASSLQGRSTDTQYF,TGCGCCAGCAGCTTACAGGGGCGAAGCACAGATACGCAGTATTTT
NA,NA,TRBV11-3,TRBJ2-1,CASSSSGHYNEQFF,TGTGCCAGCAGCTCCAGCGGCCATTACAATGAGCAGTTCTTC
many,NA,TRBV5-1,TRBJ1-2,CASSLSPGGVAGYTF,TGCGCCAGCAGCTTGTCCCCCGGAGGGGTCGCTGGCTACACCTTC
NA,NA,TRBV7-2,TRBJ1-1,CASSLQPTGNTEAFF,TGTGCCAGCAGCCTACAGCCTACAGGGAACACTGAAGCTTTCTTT
NA,NA,TRBV10-3,TRBJ1-5,CAISESPGEQPQHF,TGTGCCATCAGTGAGTCGCCAGGGGAACAGCCCCAGCATTTT
NA,NA,TRBV6-5,TRBJ1-1,CASSYFSRDTEAFF,TGTGCCAGCAGTTACTTCTCCAGGGACACTGAAGCTTTCTTT
NA,TRBD2,TRBV19,TRBJ2-7,CASANGLAVLYEQYF,TGTGCCAGTGCGAACGGACTAGCGGTGCTTTACGAGCAGTACTTC
NA,TRBD1,TRBV29-1,TRBJ2-1,CSSGQGSNEQFF,TGCAGTTCTGGACAGGGGAGCAATGAGCAGTTCTTC
once,NA,TRBV21-1,TRBJ1-2,CASSKAPGQNYGYTF,TGTGCCAGCAGCAAAGCGCCGGGACAGAACTATGGCTACACCTTC
once,TRBD2,TRBV27,TRBJ2-1,CASSPGLAGGQNEQFF,TGTGCCAGCAGTCCGGGACTAGCGGGGGGGCAAAATGAGCAGTTCTTC
many,TRBD2,TRBV12-5,TRBJ2-2,CASGPGAGGPGTGELFF,TGTGCTAGTGGTCCCGGAGCGGGGGGGCCAGGCACCGGGGAGCTGTTTTTT
once,NA,TRBV4-2,TRBJ1-5,CASSQDSGSRSNQPQHF,TGTGCCAGCAGCCAAGATTCCGGGAGTAGGAGCAATCAGCCCCAGCATTTT
NA,TRBD2,TRBV3-1/TRBV3-2,TRBJ2-2,CASSLGTSGSSTGELFF,TGTGCCAGCAGCCTCGGGACTAGCGGGAGTTCTACCGGGGAGCTGTTTTTT
NA,TRBD1,TRBV28,TRBJ2-7,CASSLTGTGISYEQYF,TGTGCCAGCAGTCTCACCGGGACAGGAATCTCCTACGAGCAGTACTTC
NA,NA,TRBV3-1/TRBV3-2,TRBJ1-3,CASSQETGNTIYF,TGTGCCAGCAGCCAAGAGACGGGGAACACCATATATTTT
NA,TRBD1,TRBV6-5,TRBJ1-2,CASREGQGGNYGYTF,TGTGCCAGCAGAGAGGGGCAGGGGGGCAACTATGGCTACACCTTC
NA,NA,TRBV12-3/TRBV12-4,TRBJ2-7,CATSRGYEQYF,TGTGCCACTAGTCGGGGGTACGAGCAGTACTTC
NA,TRBD2,TRBV5-1,TRBJ2-3,CASSLGTSGDTDTQYF,TGCGCCAGCAGCTTGGGGACTAGCGGGGACACAGATACGCAGTATTTT
NA,TRBD1,TRBV5-8,TRBJ1-1,CASSRTGDATEAFF,TGTGCCAGCAGCCGGACAGGGGATGCCACTGAAGCTTTCTTT
NA,TRBD1,TRBV30,TRBJ2-3,CAWSRDRGTDTQYF,TGTGCCTGGAGTCGGGACAGGGGGACAGATACGCAGTATTTT
NA,NA,TRBV9,TRBJ2-1,CASSVDRQRNNEQFF,TGTGCCAGCAGCGTAGACAGACAGAGAAATAATGAGCAGTTCTTC